The rows below give T cell receptor beta chains drawn from one sample of a study of siplizumab effects on memory and regulatory T cells. Generated by immunoSEQ multiplex PCR, the TCRdb table keeps only in-frame clones and is missing some. The sample records 95,000 to 100,000 clones, around 90% being singletons. Sequences were obtained from non-Treg CD4+ T cells sorted from blood. These receptor sequences come from a human donor in good health. The CDR3 runs from the conserved cysteine through the conserved F or W. Each record gives: D gene, clone size, V gene, J gene, CDR3 protein, CDR3 DNA. The D gene is left open where the match is weak. Clone size is given for some rows only: seen once, a few or many times, or a class if the clone is expanded.

>TRBD2|.|TRBV7-6|TRBJ2-3
CASSSLGLATLGDTQYF
TGTGCCAGCAGCTCCCTTGGACTAGCGACCCTTGGGGATACGCAGTATTTT
>.|.|TRBV15|TRBJ2-5
CATSRESPQETQYF
TGTGCCACCAGCAGAGAGAGTCCCCAAGAGACCCAGTACTTC
>.|.|TRBV9|TRBJ2-1
CASSVGLSGPSGRYEQFF
TGTGCCAGCAGCGTAGGTCTCTCGGGACCCTCGGGGAGATATGAGCAGTTCTTC
>TRBD1|.|TRBV7-2|TRBJ1-2
CASTPTGGQYGYTF
TGTGCCAGCACCCCGACAGGGGGCCAATATGGCTACACCTTC
>.|once|TRBV30|TRBJ1-6
CAWGVHYNSPLHF
TGTGCCTGGGGAGTCCACTATAATTCACCCCTCCACTTT
>.|.|TRBV9|TRBJ2-3
CASSVVVSGTDTQYF
TGTGCCAGCAGCGTAGTGGTTAGCGGCACAGATACGCAGTATTTT
>TRBD1|.|TRBV5-6|TRBJ2-3
CASKKDRLEVTDTQYF
TGTGCCAGCAAGAAGGACAGGCTAGAGGTCACAGATACGCAGTATTTT
>TRBD2|.|TRBV4-3|TRBJ2-3
CASSQDLAGFTDTQYF
TGCGCCAGCAGCCAAGACCTAGCGGGATTCACAGATACGCAGTATTTT
>.|.|TRBV18|TRBJ2-2
CASSPPGPDSNTGELFF
TGTGCCAGCTCACCTCCGGGACCAGATTCGAACACCGGGGAGCTGTTTTTT
>TRBD1|.|TRBV11-2|TRBJ2-7
CASLTGTGSGEQYF
TGTGCCAGCCTGACCGGGACAGGGTCTGGCGAGCAGTACTTC
>TRBD1|.|TRBV27|TRBJ2-7
CASSSQGARDYEQYF
TGTGCCAGCAGTTCTCAGGGGGCAAGGGACTACGAGCAGTACTTC
>.|.|TRBV5-5|TRBJ2-5
CASSLAEVSSETQYF
TGTGCCAGCAGCTTGGCCGAAGTCTCGTCGGAGACCCAGTACTTC
>TRBD1|once|TRBV28|TRBJ2-2
CASRRDRGRGGNTGELFF
TGTGCCAGCAGGCGGGACAGGGGGCGTGGGGGGAACACCGGGGAGCTGTTTTTT
>TRBD2|.|TRBV4-2|TRBJ2-3
CASRQPGLAGTDTQYF
TGTGCCAGCAGGCAACCGGGACTAGCGGGGACAGATACGCAGTATTTT
>.|.|TRBV5-1|TRBJ2-7
CASRTGTSYEQYF
TGCGCCAGCAGAACCGGGACATCCTACGAGCAGTACTTC
>.|.|TRBV27|TRBJ2-7
CATKKPSVGEQYF
TGTGCCACCAAGAAGCCTAGTGTGGGCGAGCAGTACTTC
>TRBD2|.|TRBV30|TRBJ2-1
CAWSVRVSGRFSSYNEQFF
TGTGCCTGGAGTGTACGGGTTAGCGGGAGGTTTAGCTCCTACAATGAGCAGTTCTTC
>.|few|TRBV7-9|TRBJ1-2
CASSLSGSYTF
TGTGCCAGCAGCTTATCGGGGAGCTACACCTTC
>.|.|TRBV28|TRBJ2-3
CASLMGGSSTDTQYF
TGTGCCAGCTTGATGGGGGGTTCTAGCACAGATACGCAGTATTTT
>TRBD1|.|TRBV6-1|TRBJ1-3
CASSEEGARGNTIYF
TGTGCCAGCAGTGAAGAGGGGGCGAGAGGAAACACCATATATTTT
>.|.|TRBV30|TRBJ1-2
CAWSVLGVYGYTF
TGTGCCTGGAGTGTCCTGGGGGTGTATGGCTACACCTTC
>.|.|TRBV7-9|TRBJ2-7
CASSYRGAYEQYF
TGTGCCAGCAGCTATCGGGGTGCCTACGAGCAGTACTTC
>.|.|TRBV27|TRBJ1-2
CASSDTTADSYGYTF
TGTGCCAGCTCCGACACGACGGCAGATTCCTATGGCTACACCTTC
>.|.|TRBV10-3|TRBJ2-2
CAISEGPGELFF
TGTGCCATCAGTGAGGGCCCCGGGGAGCTGTTTTTT
>TRBD1|.|TRBV5-1|TRBJ1-2
CASSLDTGGGYTF
TGCGCCAGCAGCTTGGACACAGGGGGTGGCTACACCTTC
>TRBD2|.|TRBV7-2|TRBJ2-7
CASSLSGLAQSSYEQYF
TGTGCCAGCAGCTTATCAGGACTAGCCCAGAGCTCCTACGAGCAGTACTTC
>.|.|TRBV6-5|TRBJ1-2
CASTPSFGGGYGYTF
TGTGCCAGCACTCCAAGCTTCGGGGGGGGATATGGCTACACCTTC